The 12 T cell receptor beta chains below all came from one sample that was sequenced in a study of T cell changes during pregnancy in multiple sclerosis. Only in-frame clones appear in the TCRdb table, and some are missing; sequencing was by immunoSEQ multiplex PCR. The top ten clones hold around 0.7% of a sample with some 39,000 clones, about 90% of them seen once. Sample: CD4+ T cells from peripheral blood mononuclear cells, taken in the second trimester of pregnancy. Receptors were obtained from a female donor in good health, enrolled as a control in a pregnancy study.

The chain links TRBV30 to TRBJ1-3, with 8 bases identical to TRBD1. V gave up 3 bases and J gave up 1 base; unmatched junction bases: 5. The CDR3 contains 15 residues. Germline lookup yields CDR1 GTSNPN and CDR2 SVGIG (reference sequence). The CDR3 here is CAWRRTGRSGNTIYF. CDR3 in DNA: TGTGCCTGGAGGAGGACAGGGCGATCTGGAAACACCATATATTTT. Complete variable domain (other parts from reference TRBV30 and TRBJ1-3): SQTIHQWPATLVQPVGSPLSLECTVEGTSNPNLYWYRQAAGRGLQLLFYSVGIGQISSEVPQNLSASRPQDRQFILSSKKLLLSDSGFYLCAWRRTGRSGNTIYFGEGSWLTVV.

The chain is built from TRBV5-6 and TRBJ2-6; the match to TRBD2 covers 7 bases. V lost 1 base to trimming and J lost 4 bases; unmatched junction nucleotides: 8. This CDR3 spans 17 amino acids. The germline gives CDR1 SGHDT, CDR2 YYEEEE. The CDR3 coding sequence is TGTGCCAGCAGCTTGAAGGGAGGGTGGCAAGGGGCCAACGTCCTGACTTTC. Translating gives CASSLKGGWQGANVLTF.

This rearrangement joins TRBV27 to TRBJ1-4; D call uncertain. Trimming cost V 5 bases and J 0 bases, with 13 bases left between them. Germline V lookup: CDR1 MNHEY, CDR2 SMNVEV (reference sequence). The CDR3 is 16 amino acids. This CDR3 reads CASSLRAGTTNEKLFF. The CDR3 bases are TGTGCCAGCAGTCTCCGGGCGGGAACAACTAATGAAAAACTGTTTTTT.

This chain uses TRBV7-2 with TRBJ2-1, with a weak D call TRBD2 (6 bases). Germline values: CDR1 SGHTA, CDR2 FQGNSA. The CDR3 runs 16 residues. Trimming took off 5 bases at V and 4 bases at J, with 18 bases between the two ends. The CDR3 DNA sequence: TGTGCCAGCAGCCCCCCAAACCCGGGGGTGTACAATGAGCAGTTCTTC. Encoded protein: CASSPPNPGVYNEQFF.

The chain joins TRBV5-6 to TRBJ2-7; weak D call: TRBD2 (6 bases). The V end lost 5 bases, the J end lost 3 bases, and 18 bases lay between the germline ends. Germline loops: CDR1 SGHDT, CDR2 YYEEEE. The CDR3 is made up of 15 amino acids. CDR3 sequence (DNA): TGTGCCAGCAGGGGGGACTCGGCGGGTGGCTACGAGCAGTACTTC. It encodes CASRGDSAGGYEQYF.

This chain uses TRBV19 with TRBJ1-5; 9 nucleotides match TRBD1. The CDR3 is 13 amino acids. From germline, CDR1 is LNHDA and CDR2 SQIVND (reference sequence). Losses at the gene ends were 3 bases for V and 10 bases for J; bases not matched to a gene: 4. CDR3: CASSMDRGPPQHF. CDR3 sequence (DNA): TGTGCCAGTAGTATGGACAGGGGTCCCCCCCAGCATTTT.

A word on this clone: The junction departs from germline at one end; a sequencing error may be responsible. The rearrangement joins TRBV7-3 to TRBJ2-7; D gene uncertain. The CDR3 sequence is 13 residues long. The germline gives CDR1 SGHTA, CDR2 FQGTGA. CDR3 amino acids: CASSLDSQLSATF. In DNA, the CDR3 is TGTGCCAGCAGCTTGGATAGCCAATTGTCGGCGACCTTC.

V gene TRBV27 combines with J gene TRBJ1-3, with D possibly TRBD1 on 5 matching bases. V was clipped by 2 bases and J by 3 bases, with 11 bases between them. From germline, CDR1 is MNHEY and CDR2 SMNVEV (reference sequence). The length of the CDR3 is 15 residues. The DNA of the CDR3 is TGTGCCAGCAGTTTAAGGGGACTCTATGGAAACACCATATATTTT. Translation gives CASSLRGLYGNTIYF.

V gene TRBV19 combines with J gene TRBJ1-1, with D possibly TRBD1 on 6 matching bases. Trimming shortened V by 4 bases and J by 5 bases, and 14 bases separated the two germline ends. Germline V gives CDR1 LNHDA, CDR2 SQIVND (reference sequence). The CDR3 length is 14 residues. CDR3 amino acids: CASSRAAGATEAFF. CDR3 nucleotides: TGTGCCAGTAGTAGGGCAGCGGGGGCGACTGAAGCTTTCTTT.

This clone has a single count. The chain couples TRBV5-1 to TRBJ2-6; 7 bases agree with TRBD2. The junction had 12 bases not matched to a gene; V was cut back by 5 bases and J by 1 base. This CDR3 spans 18 amino acids. Germline-derived CDR1 and CDR2 are SGHRS and YFSETQ. For the CDR3, the DNA is TGCGCCAGCAGTTGGGTCGGACTAGTGGAATCTGGGGCCAACGTCCTGACTTTC. It yields the protein CASSWVGLVESGANVLTF.

The count of this clone is one. The chain joins TRBV7-2 to TRBJ2-2; no definite D call. This CDR3 region has 15 residues. Germline-derived CDR1 and CDR2 are SGHTA and FQGNSA. V lost 4 bases, J lost 1 base, and 10 bases lay in between. DNA of the CDR3: TGTGCCAGCAGCTCCCAGCTAGTGAACACCGGGGAGCTGTTTTTT. The encoded protein is CASSSQLVNTGELFF.

The gene calls are TRBV4-3 and TRBJ1-2; 7 bases align to TRBD1. CDR3 size: 16 residues. From germline, CDR1 is LGHNA and CDR2 YSLEER. J was trimmed by 1 base and V by 0 bases; bases with no gene match: 5. CDR3: CASSQDRDRDNYGYTF. CDR3 nucleotides: TGCGCCAGCAGCCAAGATCGAGACAGGGATAACTATGGCTACACCTTC.